The next 14 T cell receptor beta chains were all read from a single sample in a study of blood T cell repertoires in COVID-19. Sequenced by immunoSEQ multiplex PCR; TCRdb stores in-frame clones only, minus some. Among about 99,000 clones, 87% were seen once, and the ten largest hold about 15%. What was sequenced was peripheral blood. These receptors were collected from a man in his fifties or sixties with acute or convalescent COVID-19.

The chain couples TRBV7-2 to TRBJ1-4; D is unresolved. Deletions cut 1 base from V and 5 bases from J, with 5 bases between. CDR3 size: 13 residues. The germline gives CDR1 SGHTA, CDR2 FQGNSA. The CDR3 here is CASSLGQNEKLFF. The CDR3 nucleotides read TGTGCCAGCAGCTTAGGGCAGAATGAAAAACTGTTTTTT. Full variable domain (remainder filled in from reference TRBV7-2 and TRBJ1-4): GAGVSQSPSNKVTEKGKDVELRCDPISGHTALYWYRQSLGQGLEFLIYFQGNSAPDKSGLPSDRFSAERTGGSVSTLTIQRTQQEDSAVYLCASSLGQNEKLFFGSGTQLSVL.

This clone was seen once. V and J are TRBV29-1 and TRBJ1-6; D uncertain. Germline V lookup: CDR1 SQVTM, CDR2 ANQGSEA. The V and J ends lost 4 bases and 0 bases respectively, with 4 bases between them. The CDR3 loop spans 13 amino acids. CDR3 DNA sequence: TGCAGCGTTGCAAACTCCTATAATTCACCCCTCCACTTT. Amino acid sequence: CSVANSYNSPLHF.

This rearrangement joins TRBV11-3 to TRBJ2-5; TRBD1 matches at 7 bases. The V gene end was trimmed by 1 base and the J gene end by 4 bases; junction bases not matched to a gene: 6. The germline gives CDR1 SGHNT, CDR2 YENEEA. This CDR3 comprises 15 residues. The CDR3 protein is CASSLAGQRGETQYF. The CDR3 DNA reads as TGTGCCAGCAGCTTAGCGGGACAGAGAGGAGAGACCCAGTACTTC. Full variable domain (missing parts from reference TRBV11-3 and TRBJ2-5): EAGVVQSPRYKIIEKKQPVAFWCNPISGHNTLYWYLQNLGQGPELLIRYENEEAVDDSQLPKDRFSAERLKGVDSTLKIQPAELGDSAVYLCASSLAGQRGETQYFGPGTRLLVL.

The chain employs TRBV15 and TRBJ1-5; D gene uncertain. Germline V gives CDR1 LNHNV, CDR2 YYDKDF (reference sequence). V gave up 3 bases and J gave up 3 bases, with 15 bases separating them. The CDR3 is 16 amino acids. CDR3 nucleotides: TGTGCCACCAGCAGGGACGCGGGTAGTTACAATCAGCCCCAGCATTTT. This encodes CATSRDAGSYNQPQHF.

This chain joins TRBV10-3 and TRBJ1-1, with no clear D. CDR1 ENHRY and CDR2 SYGVKD come from the germline V gene. Trimming shortened V by 0 bases and J by 4 bases, and 9 bases separated the two germline ends. This CDR3 contains 14 residues. CDR3 loop: CAISESGRSTEAFF. The CDR3 coding sequence is TGTGCCATCAGTGAGTCGGGCAGATCCACTGAAGCTTTCTTT.

The chain links TRBV5-1 to TRBJ1-4; D gene ambiguous. The germline V gene has CDR1 SGHRS and CDR2 YFSETQ. The CDR3 length is 14 residues. Trimming took 2 bases from V and 3 from J, leaving 8 bases between them. The CDR3 nucleotides are TGCGCCAGCAGCTTAGGCGGTGCTAATGAAAAACTGTTTTTT. This encodes CASSLGGANEKLFF.

This clone was seen only a few times. This rearrangement joins TRBV3-1 (or the pseudogene TRBV3-2) to TRBJ1-1; TRBD1 might be the D (6 bases). The CDR3 runs to 12 residues. The V gene's germline CDR1 is LGHDT and CDR2 YNNKEL (reference sequence). V lost 5 bases, J lost 5 bases, and 9 bases lay in between. The DNA for the CDR3 is TGTGCCAGCAGCGCTAGGGGGACTGAAGCTTTCTTT. Translating it yields CASSARGTEAFF.

The chain links TRBV5-5 to TRBJ1-2; TRBD1 aligns across 10 bases. J was trimmed by 4 bases and V by 3 bases; bases with no gene match: 9. This CDR3 is 16 amino acids long. Germline V CDR1 and CDR2: SGHKS, YYEKEE (reference sequence). In nucleotides, the CDR3 is TGTGCCAGCAGCTCCCGGACAGGGGGTAAATTCTATGGCTACACCTTC. This translates into CASSSRTGGKFYGYTF. The entire variable domain, with the rest obtained from reference TRBV5-5 and TRBJ1-2, is as follows: DAGVTQSPTHLIKTRGQQVTLRCSPISGHKSVSWYQQVLGQGPQFIFQYYEKEERGRGNFPDRFSARQFPNYSSELNVNALLLGDSALYLCASSSRTGGKFYGYTFGSGTRLTVV.

The chain links TRBV5-4 to TRBJ1-3; no clear D. This CDR3 is built from 17 residues. The V and J ends lost 4 bases and 4 bases respectively, with 21 bases between them. CDR1 and CDR2 (germline): SGHNT, YYREEE (reference sequence). CDR3 sequence (DNA): TGTGCCAGCAGCCCCGGGAACCGAGGAGTGTCGGGAAACACCATATATTTT. Translated: CASSPGNRGVSGNTIYF.

A note on this clone: An end of the junction does not agree with germline; a read error may underlie this. The rearrangement links TRBV6-5 to TRBJ1-3; no definite D call. Germline lookup yields CDR1 MNHEY and CDR2 SVGAGI. The CDR3 sequence is 13 residues long. CDR3: CASGSGSGNTIYF. The CDR3, as DNA: TGTGCCTCCGGGTCTGGGTCTGGTAACACCATATATTTT.

The chain couples TRBV5-1 to TRBJ2-3; the match to TRBD1 covers 8 bases. Germline V gene sequence: CDR1 SGHRS, CDR2 YFSETQ. With 4 bases clipped from V and 5 bases from J, the junction kept 6 bases outside the gene matches. The CDR3 is made up of 14 amino acids. In nucleotides, the CDR3 is TGCGCCAGCAGCCCCCGGACAGGGAAAGATACGCAGTATTTT. Translation: CASSPRTGKDTQYF.

V gene TRBV5-8 combines with J gene TRBJ1-4; 10 positions match TRBD1. V lost 5 bases and J lost 3; bases outside the gene matches: 7. Germline loops: CDR1 SGHTS, CDR2 YDEGEE. This CDR3 contains 16 residues. Here the CDR3 reads CASRQGQGRPNEKLFF. CDR3 coding DNA: TGTGCCAGCAGACAGGGACAGGGGCGGCCTAATGAAAAACTGTTTTTT.

V gene TRBV9 combines with J gene TRBJ1-3, with D possibly being TRBD1 (5 bases). Germline V gives CDR1 SGDLS, CDR2 YYNGEE. V was cut by 0 bases and J by 0 bases, with 10 bases left in between. The CDR3 has 16 amino acids. CDR3 region: CASSVGTRSSGNTIYF. CDR3 DNA sequence: TGTGCCAGCAGCGTAGGGACAAGGAGCTCTGGAAACACCATATATTTT.

The CDR3 reads CAITSTGDYGYTF. The CDR3 bases are TGTGCCATCACGTCGACAGGGGACTATGGCTACACCTTC. The chain employs TRBV10-3 and TRBJ1-2; 8 bases agree with TRBD1. From germline, CDR1 is ENHRY and CDR2 SYGVKD. Germline trimming cut 7 bases from V and 3 bases from J; bases unmatched to any gene: 4. This CDR3 spans 13 amino acids.